These T cell receptor beta chains were read from a single sample in a study of blood T cell repertoires in COVID-19. Sequenced by immunoSEQ multiplex PCR; TCRdb stores in-frame clones only, minus some. The sample records 110,000 to 150,000 clones, roughly 90% being singletons. Specimen: peripheral blood. The receptors were sampled from a man in his 70s with acute or convalescent COVID-19. The CDR3 runs from the conserved cysteine through the conserved F or W. The D gene is left open where the match is weak. Not all rows give a size; the values are once, few, many and, for expanded clones, a class.

. | TRBJ1-1 | 16 | TRBV18 | . | CASSPRLQGPGSEAFF | TGTGCCAGCTCACCACGTCTCCAGGGGCCGGGGTCTGAAGCTTTCTTT
. | TRBJ2-1 | 13 | TRBV12-5 | TRBD2 | CASGLGPSGEQFF | TGTGCTAGTGGTTTGGGTCCTAGCGGAGAGCAGTTCTTC
once | TRBJ1-5 | 16 | TRBV6-1 | . | CASSDLPGVSNQPQHF | TGTGCCAGCAGTGACTTACCAGGGGTTAGCAATCAGCCCCAGCATTTT
. | TRBJ2-3 | 15 | TRBV7-2 | . | CASSLEALLADTQYF | TGTGCCAGCAGCTTAGAGGCACTCCTAGCAGATACGCAGTATTTT
. | TRBJ2-1 | 12 | TRBV6-5 | . | CASRTSDNEQFF | TGTGCCAGCAGGACTTCTGACAATGAGCAGTTCTTC
. | TRBJ2-1 | 12 | TRBV2 | . | CASRAQADEQFF | TGTGCCAGCAGAGCACAGGCGGACGAGCAGTTCTTC
. | TRBJ1-5 | 18 | TRBV4-1 | TRBD1 | CASSRLDGTGNSNQPQHF | TGCGCCAGCAGCCGCTTAGACGGGACAGGGAATAGCAATCAGCCCCAGCATTTT
. | TRBJ2-2 | 16 | TRBV5-1 | . | CASSLAAGITAGELFF | TGCGCCAGCAGCTTGGCCGCAGGGATAACGGCCGGGGAGCTGTTTTTT
. | TRBJ2-7 | 13 | TRBV6-6 | . | CASSYEGSYEQYF | TGTGCCAGCAGTTACGAGGGCTCCTACGAGCAGTACTTC
. | TRBJ2-5 | 14 | TRBV5-1 | . | CASSPGGLKETQYF | TGCGCCAGCAGCCCCGGCGGGTTGAAAGAGACCCAGTACTTC
. | TRBJ2-5 | 15 | TRBV7-9 | TRBD2 | CASSLGTSGQETQYF | TGTGCCAGCAGCTTAGGAACTAGCGGCCAAGAGACCCAGTACTTC
once | TRBJ2-5 | 18 | TRBV5-1 | TRBD2 | CASSLVRTSGGTQETQYF | TGCGCCAGCAGCTTGGTGAGGACTAGCGGGGGGACGCAAGAGACCCAGTACTTC
. | TRBJ1-4 | 14 | TRBV15 | . | CATRGGATNEKLFF | TGTGCCACCAGAGGCGGTGCAACTAATGAAAAACTGTTTTTT
. | TRBJ2-5 | 15 | TRBV5-6 | . | CASSSPREEGETQYF | TGTGCCAGCAGTTCCCCGAGGGAGGAAGGAGAGACCCAGTACTTC
. | TRBJ2-5 | 11 | TRBV29-1 | . | CSPRRGETQYF | TGCAGCCCCAGACGGGGGGAGACCCAGTACTTC
. | TRBJ2-1 | 15 | TRBV19 | TRBD1 | CASSYGQGRVNEQFF | TGTGCCAGTAGTTACGGACAGGGGAGGGTAAATGAGCAGTTCTTC
. | TRBJ2-1 | 14 | TRBV19 | . | CASSIRRDTNEQFF | TGTGCCAGTAGTATCCGACGGGACACGAATGAGCAGTTCTTC
. | TRBJ1-2 | 14 | TRBV9 | . | CASSVATGPYGYTF | TGTGCCAGCAGCGTAGCTACAGGCCCCTATGGCTACACCTTC
. | TRBJ2-7 | 13 | TRBV13 | . | CASSSSQGTEQYF | TGTGCCAGCAGCTCCTCACAGGGTACCGAGCAGTACTTC
. | TRBJ2-1 | 17 | TRBV12-5 | TRBD2 | CASGSIRLAGGYNEQFF | TGTGCTAGTGGTTCGATCCGACTAGCGGGGGGGTACAATGAGCAGTTCTTC
. | TRBJ2-7 | 15 | TRBV7-2 | TRBD1 | CASSLIQGLFYEQYF | TGTGCCAGCAGCTTAATACAGGGGCTATTCTACGAGCAGTACTTC
once | TRBJ2-1 | 11 | TRBV6-1 | . | CASSDAVSQFF | TGTGCCAGCAGTGATGCGGTCAGTCAGTTCTTC
. | TRBJ2-3 | 15 | TRBV6-2/TRBV6-3 | . | CASSYWPSGTDTQYF | TGTGCCAGCAGTTACTGGCCTAGCGGCACAGATACGCAGTATTTT
. | TRBJ1-4 | 16 | TRBV19 | TRBD1 | CASSTGSGGANEKLFF | TGTGCCAGTAGTACCGGATCAGGGGGCGCTAATGAAAAACTGTTTTTT
. | TRBJ2-2 | 16 | TRBV9 | TRBD2 | CASSVGAGGLIGELFF | TGTGCCAGCAGCGTAGGAGCGGGGGGGCTTATCGGGGAGCTGTTTTTT
. | TRBJ2-5 | 15 | TRBV5-8 | . | CASSLLGGPEETQYF | TGTGCCAGCAGCTTGCTGGGGGGGCCGGAAGAGACCCAGTACTTC
. | TRBJ2-1 | 15 | TRBV10-3 | . | CAISESREVINEQFF | TGTGCCATCAGTGAGTCACGAGAGGTCATCAATGAGCAGTTCTTC
. | TRBJ1-5 | 16 | TRBV11-2 | TRBD1 | CASSPGGRLGNQPQHF | TGTGCCAGCAGCCCAGGGGGACGGCTCGGCAATCAGCCCCAGCATTTT
once | TRBJ2-2 | 12 | TRBV9 | TRBD2 | CASSRTSGELFF | TGTGCCAGCAGCCGGACTAGCGGGGAGCTGTTTTTT
. | TRBJ2-3 | 13 | TRBV11-2 | . | CASSVGQPDTQYF | TGTGCCAGCAGCGTAGGACAGCCAGATACGCAGTATTTT
. | TRBJ1-1 | 14 | TRBV5-1 | . | CASSLQGRNTEAFF | TGCGCCAGCAGCTTGCAGGGGAGGAACACTGAAGCTTTCTTT
. | TRBJ1-2 | 14 | TRBV3-1/TRBV3-2 | TRBD1 | CASRNRDRGFGYTF | TGTGCCAGCAGAAACCGGGACAGGGGTTTTGGCTACACCTTC